Following are 3 T cell receptor beta chains from one sample sequenced in a study of vaccination and CD4 T cells after COVID-19. Antigens for these TCRs are unknown. Indicated treatment: roughly 11-day PBMC culture with coronavirus spike peptide pools or control peptides (ViraFEST assay). Sequenced with the Oncomine TCR Beta short-read assay was DNA taken from cultured CD4+ T cells. TCRdb fed the PCR reads into MiXCR, producing one record per CDR3 protein. The table includes 15,000 or so distinct CDR3 sequences, roughly 29% detected once. Material: cultured CD4+ T cells from blood. The receptors here all came from a human donor with COVID-19.

This rearrangement joins TRBV6-2 or TRBV6-3 to TRBJ1-2; perhaps TRBD1 as D (5 bases). The CDR3 has 13 amino acids. The V and J ends lost 8 bases and 5 bases respectively, with 15 bases between them. The germline V gene encodes CDR1 MNHEY and CDR2 SVGEGT. DNA for the CDR3: TGTGCCAGCGACAGAAGCCACCAATATGGCTACACCTTC. Translated: CASDRSHQYGYTF.

This clonotype appeared a few times. This chain links TRBV6-1 with TRBJ1-5; D is uncertain. V lost 10 bases and J 2 bases, leaving 15 bases between the germline ends. Germline V gene data show CDR1 as MNHNS and CDR2 as SASEGT. This CDR3 has 14 amino acids. The CDR3 DNA reads TGTGCCAACCGGGTAGCCGGAGGCAATCAGCCCCAGCATTTT. Translation: CANRVAGGNQPQHF.

V is TRBV7-2 and J is TRBJ2-5; D is unresolved. Trimming shortened V by 1 base and J by 3 bases, and 6 bases separated the two germline ends. Germline V gene sequence: CDR1 SGHTA, CDR2 FQGNSA. The length of the CDR3 is 13 residues. CDR3 sequence: CASSLGTEETQYF. The CDR3 region has the DNA TGTGCCAGCAGCTTAGGGACGGAAGAGACCCAGTACTTC.